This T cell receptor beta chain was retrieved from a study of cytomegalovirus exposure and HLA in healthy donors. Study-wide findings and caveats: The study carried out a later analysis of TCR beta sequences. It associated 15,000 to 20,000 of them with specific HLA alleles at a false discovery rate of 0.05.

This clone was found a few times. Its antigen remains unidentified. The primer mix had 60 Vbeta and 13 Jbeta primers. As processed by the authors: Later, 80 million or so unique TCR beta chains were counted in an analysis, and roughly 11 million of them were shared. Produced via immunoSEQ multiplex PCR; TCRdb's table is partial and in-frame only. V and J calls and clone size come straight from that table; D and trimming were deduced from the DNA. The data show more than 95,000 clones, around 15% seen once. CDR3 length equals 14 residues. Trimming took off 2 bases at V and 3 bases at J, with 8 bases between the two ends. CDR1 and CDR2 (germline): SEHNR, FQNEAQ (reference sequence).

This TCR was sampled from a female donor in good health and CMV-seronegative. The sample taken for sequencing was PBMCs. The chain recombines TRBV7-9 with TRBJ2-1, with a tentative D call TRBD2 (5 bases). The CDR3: CASSLTGNYNEQFF. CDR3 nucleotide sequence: TGTGCCAGCAGCTTAACCGGGAACTACAATGAGCAGTTCTTC.